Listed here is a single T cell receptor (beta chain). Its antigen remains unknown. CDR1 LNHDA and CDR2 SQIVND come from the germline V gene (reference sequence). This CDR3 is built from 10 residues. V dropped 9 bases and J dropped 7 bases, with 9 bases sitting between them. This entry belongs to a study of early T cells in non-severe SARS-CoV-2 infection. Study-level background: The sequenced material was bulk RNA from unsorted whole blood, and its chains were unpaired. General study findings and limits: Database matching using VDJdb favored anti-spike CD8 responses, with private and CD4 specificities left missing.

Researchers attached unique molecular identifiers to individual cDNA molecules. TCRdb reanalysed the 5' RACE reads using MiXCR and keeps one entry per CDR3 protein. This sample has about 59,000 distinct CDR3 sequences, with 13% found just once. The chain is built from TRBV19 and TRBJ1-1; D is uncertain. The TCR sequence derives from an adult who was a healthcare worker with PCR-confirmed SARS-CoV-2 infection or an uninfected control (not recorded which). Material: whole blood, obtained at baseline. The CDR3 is CARTALEAFF. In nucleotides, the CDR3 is TGTGCCAGGACCGCCCTTGAAGCTTTCTTT.